The clone carrying this T cell receptor beta chain occurred a few times. Its antigen is unknown. This sample stems from a study of cytomegalovirus exposure and HLA in healthy donors. Study-wide background: Most genotyped donors, 81% of about 400, had Caucasian-associated genetic ancestry. Study outcomes and limitations: The likely explanation for a cluster of highly shared sequence variants was sequencing artifact. Specificity of a few CMV-associated chains for CMV antigens was verified in vitro.

CDR1 is MDHEN and CDR2 is SYDVKM in the germline V gene. The V end lost 1 base, the J end lost 8 bases, and 12 bases lay between the germline ends. CDR3 length equals 15 residues. The PCR made use of 60 Vbeta and 13 Jbeta primers. Here immunoSEQ multiplex PCR was the method, and the copy in TCRdb shows in-frame clones only, minus some. Of around 150,000 clones in the sample, over 60% are singletons; the top ten hold over 2%. This sequence originates from a man between 35 and 55 years old in good health and CMV-seronegative. The sequenced material came from PBMCs. V gene TRBV28 combines with J gene TRBJ1-6; D possibly corresponds to TRBD1 (5 bases). This chain's CDR3 is CASSLLAATDSPLHF. In nucleotides, the CDR3 is TGTGCCAGCAGTTTATTAGCGGCGACAGATTCACCCCTCCACTTT.